This T cell receptor (beta chain) came from a study of tumor-infiltrating lymphocytes in primary liver carcinoma. Constant-region priming of 500 ng total RNA yielded TCR beta cDNA. A slightly modified ARM-PCR protocol with three nested multiplex PCR rounds produced these TCR beta libraries. For 10 cycles apiece, the opening two PCR rounds ran with TRBV1-TRBV30 forward primers and a C-beta reverse primer. MiXCR, applied by TCRdb to the multiplex PCR reads, yields one record per CDR3 protein. This table holds approximately 80,000 distinct CDR3 sequences, 69% found once. Of note for this clonotype: An end of the junction does not agree with germline; a read error may underlie this.

The germline gives CDR1 SGHAT, CDR2 FQDESV (reference sequence). The CDR3 has 14 residues. Investigators took RNA and DNA out together from roughly 20-30 mg of unsorted bulk tissue. This receptor was identified in a man aged 35-49 years with primary liver carcinoma and hepatitis B virus infection. The sequenced sample was tumor-adjacent normal liver tissue. The chain joins TRBV11-1 to TRBJ2-3; possible D gene TRBD2, 5 bases. CDR3 in amino acids: CARSLATGIDTQYF. DNA of the CDR3: TGTGCCAGAAGCTTAGCGACCGGGATAGATACGCAGTATTTT.